The next 19 T cell receptor beta chains were all read from a single sample in a study of Tregs in tolerant kidney transplant recipients. The method was immunoSEQ multiplex PCR; TCRdb's version includes in-frame clones alone and lacks a portion of them. The data show 4,000 to 5,500 clones, roughly 43% seen once. These TCRs are of unknown antigen specificity. Sample: CD8+ T cells from blood cultured with allogeneic cells. The source is a human donor in good health.

This chain links TRBV7-8 with TRBJ2-3; D possibly corresponds to TRBD2 (7 bases). CDR1 and CDR2 (germline): SGHVS, FQNEAQ. Trimming stripped 2 bases from V and 5 bases from J, with 14 bases between. This CDR3 has 15 amino acids. The CDR3 DNA reads TGTGCCAGCAGCTTAACGGGGGGCAAGGGAGATACGCAGTATTTT. This sequence encodes CASSLTGGKGDTQYF.

This sequence joins TRBV2 and TRBJ2-7; 8 bases are shared with TRBD2. The V gene end was trimmed by 10 bases and the J gene end by 1 base; junction bases not matched to a gene: 3. CDR1 is SNHLY and CDR2 is FYNNEI in the germline V gene. The length of the CDR3 is 12 residues. DNA of the CDR3: TGTGCCACCGGGGGGGTTTCCTACGAGCAGTACTTC. It encodes CATGGVSYEQYF.

In regard to this clone: The junction and the germline gene differ at one end; a read error may be behind it. The chain joins TRBV7-3 to TRBJ2-7; no definite D call. The CDR3 length is 15 residues. Germline CDR1 reads SGHTA; CDR2 reads FQGTGA. The CDR3 protein is CASSQDDAEPYEQYF. As DNA, the CDR3 is TGCGCCAGCAGCCAAGATGATGCGGAGCCCTACGAGCAGTACTTC.

This clone is large within its sample. This chain uses TRBV7-9 with TRBJ2-7; D possibly corresponds to TRBD1 (5 bases). V lost 1 base, J lost 4 bases, and 8 bases lay in between. The CDR3 has 13 residues. Germline loops: CDR1 SEHNR, CDR2 FQNEAQ (reference sequence). This chain's CDR3 is CASSLETAYEQYF. The DNA of the CDR3 is TGTGCCAGCAGCTTAGAGACAGCTTACGAGCAGTACTTC.

In its sample, this clone was seen a few times. The chain recombines TRBV7-9 with TRBJ1-1; 7 nucleotides line up with TRBD1. The CDR3 covers 14 residues. Per the germline V gene, CDR1 is SEHNR and CDR2 is FQNEAQ (reference sequence). V lost 5 bases and J lost 12; bases outside the gene matches: 15. The CDR3 loop reads CASSPQGQAWWTFF. DNA for the CDR3: TGTGCCAGCAGCCCCCAAGGACAGGCTTGGTGGACTTTCTTT.

The V gene is TRBV12-5, the J gene TRBJ2-3; 7 nucleotides match TRBD2. CDR1 is LGHNT and CDR2 is FRNRAP in the germline V gene. CDR3 length: 18 amino acids. Trimming at V came to 3 bases and at J to 2 bases, leaving 14 bases not matched to a gene. The CDR3 spells CASGLRLSRDYPTDTQYF. The CDR3 DNA reads as TGTGCTAGTGGTTTACGATTATCCCGGGACTACCCCACAGATACGCAGTATTTT. Full variable domain (remainder filled in from reference TRBV12-5 and TRBJ2-3): DARVTQTPRHKVTEMGQEVTMRCQPILGHNTVFWYRQTMMQGLELLAYFRNRAPLDDSGMPKDRFSAEMPDATLATLKIQPSEPRDSAVYFCASGLRLSRDYPTDTQYFGPGTRLTVL.

The chain couples TRBV5-6 to TRBJ2-2; D possibly matches TRBD1 or TRBD2 (5 bases each). Looked up from germline, CDR1 is SGHDT and CDR2 is YYEEEE. V lost 3 bases, J lost 4 bases, and 16 bases lay in between. This CDR3 spans 16 amino acids. CDR3 in DNA: TGTGCCAGCAGCTGGTACGATCCAGGGAGCACCGGGGAGCTGTTTTTT. This translates into CASSWYDPGSTGELFF.

This clone was seen a handful of times. The chain employs TRBV7-9 and TRBJ2-7; possibly TRBD1 for D (5 bases). The CDR3 length is 15 residues. V was pared by 5 bases and J by 1 base, with 15 bases between. Germline V gene data show CDR1 as SEHNR and CDR2 as FQNEAQ (reference sequence). The CDR3 loop reads CASSTDWGYSYEQYF. The CDR3 DNA sequence: TGTGCCAGCAGCACTGACTGGGGCTATTCCTACGAGCAGTACTTC.

This clone is labeled as medium-sized. The rearrangement joins TRBV7-9 to TRBJ2-2; no clear D. V gave up 1 base and J gave up 6 bases, with 9 bases separating them. Germline V lookup: CDR1 SEHNR, CDR2 FQNEAQ (reference sequence). The CDR3 has 14 amino acids. The CDR3 loop is CASSLDDSAGELFF. The CDR3, as DNA: TGTGCCAGCAGCTTAGACGATTCGGCCGGGGAGCTGTTTTTT.

By sample fraction, this clone is medium-sized. V usage is TRBV5-1 and J usage is TRBJ2-7; 7 nucleotides match TRBD2. The CDR3 consists of 13 residues. Per germline, CDR1 SGHRS and CDR2 YFSETQ. Trimming at V came to 6 bases and at J to 6 bases, leaving 9 bases not matched to a gene. The CDR3 spells CASNYGGLSEQYF. The CDR3, as DNA: TGCGCCAGCAATTACGGGGGGTTGAGCGAGCAGTACTTC.

This sequence joins TRBV25-1 and TRBJ1-1; no clear D gene. V gave up 10 bases and J gave up 8 bases, with 20 bases separating them. The CDR3 runs to 13 residues. Germline CDR1 reads MGHDK; CDR2 reads SYGVNS. The CDR3 DNA reads TGTGCCACCTCAAGGGCCAGTACAGCAGAAGCTTTCTTT. It codes for CATSRASTAEAFF.

This clone showed up just once. The rearrangement joins TRBV29-1 to TRBJ2-7; tentatively, D is TRBD1 (6 bases). The germline CDR1 and CDR2 sequences are SQVTM and ANQGSEA. Trimming stripped 4 bases from V and 5 bases from J, with 12 bases between. The CDR3 runs 12 residues. The CDR3 region has the DNA TGCAGCGTTGTTCCGAGGGGGAACGAGCAGTACTTC. As protein: CSVVPRGNEQYF.

In regard to this clone: A much larger clone differs by one base, so this may be a read error. V usage is TRBV2 and J usage is TRBJ1-5; D call uncertain. V was clipped by 6 bases and J by 5 bases, with 14 bases between them. Per germline, CDR1 SNHLY and CDR2 FYNNEI. CDR3 size: 14 residues. The CDR3 region has the DNA TGTGCCAGCAGAGGAATGGCAACCTATCAGCCCCAGCATTTT. Encoded protein: CASRGMATYQPQHF.

For this clone: It may be a read error: a sequence one base away is much more abundant. This chain joins TRBV7-9 and TRBJ2-7; 10 bases fit TRBD1. Germline V CDR1 and CDR2: SEHNR, FQNEAQ (reference sequence). This CDR3 is built from 14 residues. The trim removed 5 bases at V and 2 bases at J, leaving 3 bases unmatched. CDR3 residues: CASSAGQGAYEQYF. CDR3 coding DNA: TGTGCCAGCAGCGCCGGACAGGGGGCCTACGAGCAGTACTTC.

This chain joins TRBV9 and TRBJ2-7, with no clear D. This CDR3 region has 14 residues. V lost 4 bases and J 2 bases, leaving 13 bases between the germline ends. Germline lookup yields CDR1 SGDLS and CDR2 YYNGEE. As DNA, the CDR3 is TGTGCCAGCAGCTTCGACCCCTCCACCTACGAGCAGTACTTC. This encodes CASSFDPSTYEQYF. The full variable domain, completed using reference TRBV9 and TRBJ2-7, is DSGVTQTPKHLITATGQRVTLRCSPRSGDLSVYWYQQSLDQGLQFLIQYYNGEERAKGNILERFSAQQFPDLHSELNLSSLELGDSALYFCASSFDPSTYEQYFGPGTRLTVT.

This sequence joins TRBV28 and TRBJ2-1; 7 nucleotides line up with TRBD1. The junction had 14 bases not matched to a gene; V was cut back by 1 base and J by 5 bases. CDR1 MDHEN and CDR2 SYDVKM come from the germline V gene. This CDR3 spans 18 amino acids. Here the CDR3 reads CASSLYWWGTGEDNEQFF. In DNA form, the CDR3 reads TGTGCCAGCAGTTTATATTGGTGGGGAACAGGGGAAGACAATGAGCAGTTCTTC.

This chain connects TRBV27 to TRBJ2-1, with no clear D. V was clipped by 3 bases and J by 3 bases, with 3 bases between them. Germline V CDR1 and CDR2: MNHEY, SMNVEV (reference sequence). The CDR3 extends over 12 amino acids. The CDR3: CASSLGYNEQFF. The CDR3 DNA reads TGTGCCAGCAGTTTGGGCTACAATGAGCAGTTCTTC.

By share of the sample, this clone is medium-sized. The genes are TRBV4-2 and TRBJ1-2; D is uncertain. V lost 1 base, J lost 4 bases, and 19 bases lay in between. Per the germline V gene, CDR1 is LGHNA and CDR2 is YNFKEQ. The CDR3 is 17 residues long. CDR3 nucleotides: TGTGCCAGCAGCCAAGCACATGCCCTGCCGCTTAGCTATGGCTACACCTTC. Protein sequence: CASSQAHALPLSYGYTF.

By its share, this clone is medium-sized. The CDR3 reads CASSGGPYVEQYF. The CDR3 DNA sequence: TGTGCCAGCAGCGGGGGCCCCTACGTGGAGCAGTACTTC. The V call is TRBV2, the J call TRBJ2-7; tentatively, D is TRBD1 or TRBD2 (6 bases each). Germline lookup yields CDR1 SNHLY and CDR2 FYNNEI. The V end was cut by 6 bases, the J end by 7 bases, with 16 bases between. There are 13 residues in the CDR3.